This passage covers 24 T cell receptor beta chains from one sample sequenced in a study of T-cell reconstitution after alpha-beta-depleted transplantation in children. Preparation of the TCRbeta library used unique molecular identifiers. TCRdb re-called the PCR reads through MiXCR, storing one row per CDR3 protein. The sample includes about 830,000 distinct CDR3 sequences, approximately 15% of them seen just once. Sequencing was performed on PBMCs, mostly from graft donor cells, taken 360 days after TCRalphabeta/CD19-depleted stem cell transplant. The source of these receptors is a male patient aged 10 to 17 who had a stem cell transplant for acute lymphoblastic leukemia, so the T cells may come from the graft donor.

The gene calls are TRBV5-1 and TRBJ1-5, with D possibly matching TRBD1 (5 bases). CDR1 is SGHRS and CDR2 is YFSETQ in the germline V gene. V was trimmed by 4 bases and J by 0 bases, leaving 26 bases between them. The CDR3 has 20 residues. DNA for the CDR3: TGCGCCAGCAGCCTCACCCCGATCGGGACCGAGATCTATAGCAATCAGCCCCAGCATTTT. Translating gives CASSLTPIGTEIYSNQPQHF.

This clonotype has a count of ten or more. The V and J genes are TRBV12-3 or TRBV12-4 and TRBJ1-5; D unclear. Trimming took 3 bases from V and 7 from J, leaving 7 bases between them. This CDR3 region has 12 residues. The chain's CDR3 is CASSFGEQPQHF. CDR3 coding DNA: TGTGCCAGCAGTTTTGGGGAACAGCCCCAGCATTTT.

The table lists this clonotype with a few counts. The chain has TRBV7-9 and TRBJ2-5; TRBD1 might be the D (6 bases). The germline V gene encodes CDR1 SEHNR and CDR2 FQNEAQ (reference sequence). Trimming took off 2 bases at V and 4 bases at J, with 14 bases between the two ends. This CDR3 is 15 amino acids long. The CDR3 protein is CASSLTLGGRETQYF. Written as DNA, the CDR3 is TGTGCCAGCAGCTTAACTTTAGGGGGAAGAGAGACCCAGTACTTC.

This chain connects TRBV20-1 to TRBJ2-3; weak D call: TRBD2 (6 bases). V was pared by 5 bases and J by 2 bases, with 14 bases between. CDR3 length: 14 amino acids. Germline CDR1 is DFQATT and CDR2 is SNEGSKA (reference sequence). For the CDR3, the DNA is TGCAGTGCTGATCGGGAGATCTCCACAGATACGCAGTATTTT. Protein product: CSADREISTDTQYF.

This clonotype was counted a few times. The V gene is TRBV28, the J gene TRBJ2-3; TRBD2 matches 11 bases. CDR1 is MDHEN, CDR2 SYDVKM, per germline. The CDR3 has 20 amino acids. The J segment lost 0 bases and the V segment lost 6 bases, leaving 17 bases of the junction unmatched. CDR3 DNA: TGTGCCAGCAGCCCTCTCCCCACTAGCGGGAGACCTCCCAGCACAGATACGCAGTATTTT. This translates into CASSPLPTSGRPPSTDTQYF. Together with reference TRBV28 and TRBJ2-3, the CDR3 gives the full variable domain: DVKVTQSSRYLVKRTGEKVFLECVQDMDHENMFWYRQDPGLGLRLIYFSYDVKMKEKGDIPEGYSVSREKKERFSLILESASTNQTSMYLCASSPLPTSGRPPSTDTQYFGPGTRLTVL.

This clonotype was counted between two and nine times. This chain connects TRBV29-1 to TRBJ2-7; D gene uncertain. Per the germline V gene, CDR1 is SQVTM and CDR2 is ANQGSEA. Trimming removed 7 bases at V and 1 base at J, with 14 bases between. The CDR3 consists of 13 residues. The CDR3 loop is CSALGGLSYEQYF. The CDR3 DNA reads TGCAGCGCCCTGGGTGGGCTGTCCTACGAGCAGTACTTC.

The chain combines TRBV4-1 with TRBJ1-5; D is ambiguous. V lost 0 bases, J lost 0 bases, and 15 bases lay in between. The CDR3 totals 18 residues. Germline CDR1 and CDR2: MGHRA and YSYEKL. Written as DNA, the CDR3 is TGCGCCAGCAGCCAAGATTACACGGATCCATATAGCAATCAGCCCCAGCATTTT. Translated: CASSQDYTDPYSNQPQHF.

The gene calls are TRBV24-1 and TRBJ2-1; 9 bases agree with TRBD1. The CDR3 is 16 residues long. Germline trimming cut 4 bases from V and 2 bases from J; bases unmatched to any gene: 5. The germline CDR1 and CDR2 sequences are KGHDR and SFDVKD. This CDR3 is CATSEDGTGTYNEQFF. CDR3 sequence (DNA): TGTGCCACCAGTGAAGATGGGACAGGGACCTACAATGAGCAGTTCTTC.

In its sample, this clonotype was seen a few times. The rearrangement joins TRBV27 to TRBJ1-3, with D perhaps TRBD1 (5 bases). This CDR3 is built from 13 residues. V gave up 4 bases and J gave up 2 bases, with 6 bases separating them. From germline, CDR1 is MNHEY and CDR2 SMNVEV (reference sequence). The CDR3 reads CASSSGPGNTIYF. The CDR3 DNA reads TGTGCCAGCAGTTCAGGGCCTGGAAACACCATATATTTT.

This clonotype came up once. The chain combines TRBV18 with TRBJ2-3; D gene unclear. V lost 3 bases and J lost 2, with 12 bases in between. Per germline, CDR1 KGHSH and CDR2 LQKENI. The CDR3 runs to 15 residues. The DNA for the CDR3 is TGTGCCAGCTCACCCATGTCACACCTCACAGATACGCAGTATTTT. Protein: CASSPMSHLTDTQYF.

The chain employs TRBV4-1 and TRBJ1-6; D is ambiguous. Between the trimmed V and J ends, which lost 1 base and 13 bases, there was a span of 8 bases. Germline V gene data show CDR1 as MGHRA and CDR2 as YSYEKL. The CDR3 has 12 residues. Written as DNA, the CDR3 is TGCGCCAGCAGCCAAGGGTCGTGGCCCCTCCACTTT. This codes for CASSQGSWPLHF.

This clonotype has only a few counts. The genes are TRBV28 and TRBJ2-1; D possibly corresponds to TRBD1 (6 bases). The length of the CDR3 is 17 residues. Between the trimmed V and J ends, which lost 11 bases and 10 bases, there was a span of 33 bases. The germline V gene encodes CDR1 MDHEN and CDR2 SYDVKM. CDR3 DNA: TGTGCCTCCCTGAAGGGACAAGGAAAGGGTCCGATCGGGGAGCAGTTCTTC. It codes for CASLKGQGKGPIGEQFF. The full variable domain, rest sourced from reference TRBV28 and TRBJ2-1, is DVKVTQSSRYLVKRTGEKVFLECVQDMDHENMFWYRQDPGLGLRLIYFSYDVKMKEKGDIPEGYSVSREKKERFSLILESASTNQTSMYLCASLKGQGKGPIGEQFFGPGTRLTVL.

This clonotype was seen once. The chain combines TRBV7-6 with TRBJ2-2; 10 nucleotides agree with TRBD2. The germline CDR1 and CDR2 sequences are SGHVS and FNYEAQ. V was clipped by 1 base and J by 1 base; unmatched bases: 3. This CDR3 is 17 amino acids long. Here the CDR3 reads CASSLVRTSGNTGELFF. The CDR3 region has the DNA TGTGCCAGCAGCTTAGTTCGGACTAGCGGGAACACCGGGGAGCTGTTTTTT.

This clonotype has only a few counts. The gene calls are TRBV7-3 and TRBJ2-7, with D tentatively TRBD1 (6 bases). The germline V gene encodes CDR1 SGHTA and CDR2 FQGTGA. The CDR3 is 15 residues long. V was cut by 4 bases and J by 6 bases, with 19 bases left in between. CDR3 residues: CASSSYLRTDSEQYF. In DNA, the CDR3 is TGTGCCAGCAGCTCGTATCTACGGACGGACAGCGAGCAGTACTTC.

This clonotype was picked up a small number of times. For the CDR3, the DNA is TGCAGTGCTAGAGGCTTTCAGATCGGGAGATTCCACTACGAGCAGTACTTC. The encoded protein is CSARGFQIGRFHYEQYF. The chain uses TRBV20-1 and TRBJ2-7, with a weak D call TRBD2 (6 bases). V was shortened by 1 base and J by 3 bases, with 22 bases between the two germline ends. CDR3 length: 17 residues. In germline, CDR1 is DFQATT, CDR2 SNEGSKA (reference sequence).

This clonotype has just a few counts. The chain employs TRBV7-6 and TRBJ2-5, with D tentatively TRBD2 (5 bases). The V gene lost 6 bases and the J gene lost 3 bases, with 23 bases spanning the gap. Germline V gives CDR1 SGHVS, CDR2 FNYEAQ. The CDR3 consists of 17 residues. The CDR3 region is CASSPWELKALKETQYF. CDR3 sequence (DNA): TGTGCCAGCAGTCCCTGGGAGCTTAAAGCCCTAAAAGAGACCCAGTACTTC.

This clonotype was counted many times. This may come from a read error, since a much larger clone is one base off. The J gene is TRBJ2-1, the V gene TRBV5-1; either TRBD1 or TRBD2 may supply D (5 bases each). The germline V gene has CDR1 SGHRS and CDR2 YFSETQ. The CDR3 consists of 12 residues. The V end lost 3 bases, the J end lost 7 bases, and 8 bases lay between the germline ends. CDR3 region: CASSWGGNEQFF. As DNA, the CDR3 is TGCGCCAGCAGCTGGGGCGGGAATGAGCAGTTCTTC.

This clonotype was detected ten times or more. This chain connects TRBV5-5 to TRBJ2-5, with D unclear. The CDR3 consists of 12 residues. CDR1 and CDR2 from the germline V gene are SGHKS and YYEKEE (reference sequence). V lost 1 base, J lost 4 bases, and 5 bases lay in between. The CDR3 bases are TGTGCCAGCAGCTTGATATTAGAGACCCAGTACTTC. Encoded protein: CASSLILETQYF. Full variable domain (outside the CDR3, taken from reference TRBV5-5 and TRBJ2-5): DAGVTQSPTHLIKTRGQQVTLRCSPISGHKSVSWYQQVLGQGPQFIFQYYEKEERGRGNFPDRFSARQFPNYSSELNVNALLLGDSALYLCASSLILETQYFGPGTRLLVL.

This clonotype appeared a few times. The chain links TRBV9 to TRBJ2-1; D is perhaps TRBD1 (5 bases). Germline CDR1 and CDR2: SGDLS and YYNGEE. CDR3 length equals 17 residues. Trimming stripped 0 bases from V and 0 bases from J, with 13 bases between. The CDR3 reads CASSVAGSVSSYNEQFF. The CDR3 DNA reads as TGTGCCAGCAGCGTAGCAGGGTCGGTAAGCTCCTACAATGAGCAGTTCTTC.

This chain uses TRBV5-1 with TRBJ2-5; D is undetermined. The CDR3 consists of 14 residues. Germline V gene sequence: CDR1 SGHRS, CDR2 YFSETQ. V was trimmed by 4 bases and J by 5 bases, leaving 15 bases between them. The CDR3 DNA is TGCGCCAGCAGCCCCCTTCCCCTCGGGGAGACCCAGTACTTC. Protein: CASSPLPLGETQYF. Together with reference TRBV5-1 and TRBJ2-5, the CDR3 gives the full variable domain: KAGVTQTPRYLIKTRGQQVTLSCSPISGHRSVSWYQQTPGQGLQFLFEYFSETQRNKGNFPGRFSGRQFSNSRSEMNVSTLELGDSALYLCASSPLPLGETQYFGPGTRLLVL.

This rearrangement joins TRBV2 to TRBJ2-7; perhaps TRBD1 as D (6 bases). The CDR3 is 13 residues long. V was cut by 8 bases and J by 4 bases, with 15 bases left in between. CDR1 is SNHLY, CDR2 FYNNEI, per germline. As DNA, the CDR3 is TGTGCCAGCGACACAGGGCGGAGTTACGAGCAGTACTTC. It translates to CASDTGRSYEQYF.

The chain recombines TRBV3-1 with TRBJ2-5; 8 bases are a match to TRBD2. CDR3 size: 18 residues. V shed 3 bases, J shed 3 bases, and the junction held 15 bases outside the gene matches. Per the germline V gene, CDR1 is LGHDT and CDR2 is YNNKEL (reference sequence). DNA for the CDR3: TGTGCCAGCAGCCACCGCTCCGGGAGGGGGTACCCTGAAGAGACCCAGTACTTC. This sequence encodes CASSHRSGRGYPEETQYF.

This clonotype has just a few counts. The chain combines TRBV20-1 with TRBJ2-2; 8 bases map to TRBD2. The V gene end was trimmed by 3 bases and the J gene end by 1 base; junction bases not matched to a gene: 4. The CDR3 has 15 residues. The germline V gene has CDR1 DFQATT and CDR2 SNEGSKA (reference sequence). The CDR3 DNA reads TGCAGTGCTAGTCGGCTAGCGGGGAACACCGGGGAGCTGTTTTTT. Translating gives CSASRLAGNTGELFF.

This clonotype has at least ten counts. The V call is TRBV12-3 or TRBV12-4, the J call TRBJ1-1; 8 bases match TRBD1. The CDR3 is made up of 14 amino acids. The V segment lost 7 bases and the J segment 8 bases; nucleotides outside the gene matches: 12. CDR3 amino acids: CASNQDRASLEAFF. The CDR3 DNA reads as TGTGCCAGCAATCAGGACAGGGCTTCCCTCGAAGCTTTCTTT.